These 17 T cell receptor beta chains came from one sample sequenced in a study of T cell changes during pregnancy in multiple sclerosis. TCRdb keeps only in-frame clones here, not all; method: immunoSEQ multiplex PCR. This table holds approximately 60,000 clones, 94% found once. This material consisted of CD8+ T cells from peripheral blood mononuclear cells, taken in the third trimester of pregnancy. Source of these receptors: a female donor with multiple sclerosis, enrolled in a pregnancy study.

V and J are TRBV28 and TRBJ2-1; TRBD2 matches 9 bases. Germline-derived CDR1 and CDR2 are MDHEN and SYDVKM. The CDR3 totals 16 residues. Trimming removed 1 base from V and 6 bases from J; junction bases left unmatched: 7. This chain's CDR3 is CASSLLGTSLGNEQFF. The CDR3 DNA sequence: TGTGCCAGCAGTTTATTAGGGACTAGCTTGGGCAATGAGCAGTTCTTC.

The chain is built from TRBV28 and TRBJ2-3, with 7 bases fitting TRBD1. Trimming at V came to 3 bases and at J to 3 bases, leaving 6 bases not matched to a gene. This CDR3 is 15 amino acids long. Germline V gene data show CDR1 as MDHEN and CDR2 as SYDVKM. In DNA form, the CDR3 reads TGTGCCAGCAGTTTTGACAGGGAAGGGACAGATACGCAGTATTTT. This gives the protein CASSFDREGTDTQYF. Supplemented by reference TRBV28 and TRBJ2-3, the full variable domain reads DVKVTQSSRYLVKRTGEKVFLECVQDMDHENMFWYRQDPGLGLRLIYFSYDVKMKEKGDIPEGYSVSREKKERFSLILESASTNQTSMYLCASSFDREGTDTQYFGPGTRLTVL.

V usage is TRBV5-1 and J usage is TRBJ1-2; TRBD1 matches at 8 bases. From germline, CDR1 is SGHRS and CDR2 YFSETQ. The junction had 1 base not matched to a gene; V was cut back by 0 bases and J by 6 bases. The CDR3 runs to 13 residues. CDR3 protein: CASSLDRGDGYTF. In nucleotides, the CDR3 is TGCGCCAGCAGCTTGGACAGGGGGGATGGCTACACCTTC. Using reference TRBV5-1 and TRBJ1-2 for the parts outside the CDR3, the full variable domain is KAGVTQTPRYLIKTRGQQVTLSCSPISGHRSVSWYQQTPGQGLQFLFEYFSETQRNKGNFPGRFSGRQFSNSRSEMNVSTLELGDSALYLCASSLDRGDGYTFGSGTRLTVV.

The chain is built from TRBV27 and TRBJ2-1, with 10 bases that match TRBD2. Germline-derived CDR1 and CDR2 are MNHEY and SMNVEV (reference sequence). The ends lost 5 bases at V and 5 bases at J; junction bases unmatched: 9. The CDR3 loop spans 16 amino acids. This CDR3 reads CASSASGTSEDNEQFF. The CDR3 DNA sequence: TGTGCCAGCAGTGCCTCCGGGACTAGCGAGGACAATGAGCAGTTCTTC.

This clone was detected once. J is TRBJ2-1 and V is TRBV27; 9 positions match TRBD2. Germline trimming cut 2 bases from V and 6 bases from J; bases unmatched to any gene: 2. Per germline, CDR1 MNHEY and CDR2 SMNVEV (reference sequence). The CDR3 extends over 14 amino acids. In nucleotides, the CDR3 is TGTGCCAGCAGTTTAGGAGCGGGGGGCAATGAGCAGTTCTTC. This codes for CASSLGAGGNEQFF.

The rearrangement links TRBV7-9 to TRBJ2-7; 9 nucleotides match TRBD1. V lost 7 bases, J lost 2 bases, and 9 bases stayed unmatched. This CDR3 comprises 15 residues. The germline CDR1 and CDR2 sequences are SEHNR and FQNEAQ (reference sequence). The CDR3 is CASTSTGTGPYEQYF. CDR3 sequence (DNA): TGTGCCAGCACCTCCACCGGGACAGGGCCCTACGAGCAGTACTTC.

V is TRBV10-3 and J is TRBJ2-3; 11 bases fit TRBD2. Germline CDR1 and CDR2: ENHRY and SYGVKD. The CDR3 runs 15 residues. V was pared by 5 bases and J by 2 bases, with 3 bases of the junction left unmatched. CDR3 region: CAISRTSGSTDTQYF. CDR3 bases: TGTGCCATCAGTCGGACTAGCGGGTCCACAGATACGCAGTATTTT.

The rearrangement joins TRBV5-1 to TRBJ2-7, with 9 bases lining up with TRBD2. The CDR3 runs 15 residues. Germline lookup yields CDR1 SGHRS and CDR2 YFSETQ. J lost 0 bases, V lost 4 bases, and 5 bases had no gene match. Here the CDR3 reads CASSPGLASSYEQYF. DNA for the CDR3: TGCGCCAGCAGCCCTGGACTAGCGAGCTCCTACGAGCAGTACTTC.

This clone is a singleton in its sample. The rearrangement links TRBV7-2 to TRBJ2-3; TRBD1 aligns across 7 bases. V lost 5 bases and J lost 4; bases outside the gene matches: 15. The germline V gene has CDR1 SGHTA and CDR2 FQGNSA. This CDR3 has 17 amino acids. CDR3 coding DNA: TGTGCCAGCAGCCCGCGGACAGGAGAGGGCCACGCAGATACGCAGTATTTT. Translated, it gives CASSPRTGEGHADTQYF.

The chain combines TRBV5-1 with TRBJ2-3; TRBD2 agrees at 10 bases. The junction had 14 bases not matched to a gene; V was cut back by 0 bases and J by 4 bases. Germline CDR1 is SGHRS and CDR2 is YFSETQ. The CDR3 spans 19 residues. CDR3: CASSLVFRGASGSADTQYF. CDR3 DNA sequence: TGCGCCAGCAGCTTGGTATTTCGGGGGGCTAGCGGGAGCGCAGATACGCAGTATTTT.

V gene TRBV4-1 combines with J gene TRBJ2-7, with 7 bases that match TRBD1. CDR1 and CDR2 (germline): MGHRA, YSYEKL. CDR3 size: 14 residues. Trimming removed 4 bases from V and 5 bases from J; junction bases left unmatched: 8. The CDR3 here is CASSLKVGGNEQYF. For the CDR3, the DNA is TGCGCCAGCAGCCTCAAAGTAGGGGGCAACGAGCAGTACTTC.

The rearrangement links TRBV2 to TRBJ2-3, with 14 bases identical to TRBD2. V lost 7 bases to trimming and J lost 7 bases; unmatched junction nucleotides: 7. The CDR3 has 15 residues. Germline V gene lookup returns CDR1 SNHLY and CDR2 FYNNEI. CDR3 coding DNA: TGTGCCAGCACCCCGGGACTAGCGGGGGCCCATACGCAGTATTTT. This encodes CASTPGLAGAHTQYF.

V gene TRBV10-3 combines with J gene TRBJ1-4; 7 nucleotides line up with TRBD1. The ends lost 0 bases at V and 8 bases at J; junction bases unmatched: 9. The CDR3 loop spans 16 amino acids. The germline V gene encodes CDR1 ENHRY and CDR2 SYGVKD. This chain's CDR3 is CAISESIQGIKEKLFF. CDR3 bases: TGTGCCATCAGTGAGTCGATACAGGGGATCAAGGAAAAACTGTTTTTT.

The chain has TRBV27 and TRBJ2-6; the D is unclear. V was pared by 3 bases and J by 3 bases, with 6 bases between. CDR3 length: 14 residues. Germline CDR1 and CDR2: MNHEY and SMNVEV (reference sequence). The CDR3, as DNA: TGTGCCAGCAGTTTCCGTCTTGGGGCCAACGTCCTGACTTTC. Translated: CASSFRLGANVLTF.

V gene TRBV27 combines with J gene TRBJ2-3, with 11 bases aligning to TRBD2. Trimming removed 5 bases from V and 6 bases from J; junction bases left unmatched: 7. Germline V lookup: CDR1 MNHEY, CDR2 SMNVEV (reference sequence). The CDR3 totals 15 residues. CDR3 protein: CASSQVTSGVDTQYF. The CDR3 DNA sequence: TGTGCCAGCAGTCAAGTGACTAGCGGGGTGGATACGCAGTATTTT.

The chain joins TRBV5-5 to TRBJ2-5; 12 bases align to TRBD2. The germline gives CDR1 SGHKS, CDR2 YYEKEE (reference sequence). V lost 4 bases and J lost 3; bases outside the gene matches: 7. The CDR3 is 16 residues long. The CDR3 reads CASSAQRLAGEETQYF. The CDR3 DNA follows: TGTGCCAGCAGCGCTCAACGACTAGCGGGAGAAGAGACCCAGTACTTC.

The count of this clone is one. V is TRBV5-1 and J is TRBJ2-5; 11 bases align to TRBD2. Germline V CDR1 and CDR2: SGHRS, YFSETQ. With V trimmed by 4 bases and J by 5 bases, 13 bases remained unmatched. This CDR3 has 17 residues. As DNA, the CDR3 is TGCGCCAGCAGCCCTATAGCGGGAGGGCCCCCAGGGGAGACCCAGTACTTC. This gives the protein CASSPIAGGPPGETQYF.